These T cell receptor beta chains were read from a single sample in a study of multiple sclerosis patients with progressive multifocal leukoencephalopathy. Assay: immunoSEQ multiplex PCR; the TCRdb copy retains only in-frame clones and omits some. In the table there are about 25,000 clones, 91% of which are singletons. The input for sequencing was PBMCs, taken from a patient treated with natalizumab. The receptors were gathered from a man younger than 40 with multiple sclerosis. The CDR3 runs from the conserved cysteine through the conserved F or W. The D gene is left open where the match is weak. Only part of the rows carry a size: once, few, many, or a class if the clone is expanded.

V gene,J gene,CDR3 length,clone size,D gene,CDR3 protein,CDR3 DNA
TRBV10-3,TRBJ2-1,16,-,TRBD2,CAISPGLARQYDEQFF,TGTGCCATAAGTCCGGGACTAGCTCGGCAGTACGATGAGCAGTTCTTC
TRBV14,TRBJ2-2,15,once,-,CASSQHGPPTGELFF,TGTGCCAGCAGCCAACACGGACCCCCCACCGGGGAGCTGTTTTTT
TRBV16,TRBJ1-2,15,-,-,CASSQPEQLNYGYTF,TGTGCCAGCAGCCAACCAGAACAGCTCAACTATGGCTACACCTTC
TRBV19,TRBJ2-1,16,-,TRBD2,CASSRLALSSYNEQFF,TGTGCCAGTAGCCGACTAGCGTTGAGCTCCTACAATGAGCAGTTCTTC
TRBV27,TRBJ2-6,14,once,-,CASSPLSGANVLTF,TGTGCCAGCAGTCCCCTCTCTGGGGCCAACGTCCTGACTTTC
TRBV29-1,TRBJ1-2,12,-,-,CSVAVGGYGYTF,TGCAGCGTGGCCGTGGGAGGGTATGGCTACACCTTC
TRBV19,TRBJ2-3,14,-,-,CASSMETETDTQYF,TGTGCCAGTAGTATGGAGACAGAGACAGATACGCAGTATTTT
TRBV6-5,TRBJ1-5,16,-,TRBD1,CASSWDRAVSNQPQHF,TGTGCCAGCAGTTGGGACAGGGCTGTTTCCAATCAGCCCCAGCATTTT
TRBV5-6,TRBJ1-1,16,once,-,CASSLGGQAMNTEAFF,TGTGCCAGCAGCTTGGGGGGCCAGGCGATGAACACTGAAGCTTTCTTT
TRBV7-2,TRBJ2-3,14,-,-,CASSSSRAEDTQYF,TGTGCCAGCAGCTCCAGTAGGGCCGAAGATACGCAGTATTTT
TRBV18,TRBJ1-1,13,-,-,CASKESLNTEAFF,TGTGCCAGTAAGGAGTCCCTGAACACTGAAGCTTTCTTT
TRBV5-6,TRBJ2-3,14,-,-,CASSLQGPADTQYF,TGTGCCAGCAGCTTGCAGGGACCCGCAGATACGCAGTATTTT
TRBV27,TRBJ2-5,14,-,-,CASSFSGTQETQYF,TGTGCCAGCAGTTTCAGCGGAACCCAAGAGACCCAGTACTTC
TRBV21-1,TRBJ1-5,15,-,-,CASTLTGDSNQPQHF,TGTGCCAGCACCCTGACAGGAGATAGCAATCAGCCCCAGCATTTT
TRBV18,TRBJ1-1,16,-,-,CASAPAGAAGGTEAFF,TGTGCCAGCGCACCAGCAGGGGCCGCGGGGGGGACTGAAGCTTTCTTT
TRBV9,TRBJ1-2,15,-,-,CASQPAGEANYGYTF,TGTGCCAGCCAACCGGCAGGGGAAGCTAACTATGGCTACACCTTC
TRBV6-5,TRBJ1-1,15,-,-,CASSYSIYYRNPFFF,TGTGCCAGCAGTTACTCGATCTATTACAGGAACCCTTTTTTCTTT
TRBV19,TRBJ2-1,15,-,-,CASSIRHFSYNEQFF,TGTGCCAGTAGTATACGGCATTTCTCCTACAATGAGCAGTTCTTC
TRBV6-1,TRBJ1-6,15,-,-,CASSERAEGNSPLHF,TGTGCCAGCAGTGAAAGGGCTGAGGGCAATTCACCCCTCCACTTT
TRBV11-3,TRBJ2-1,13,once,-,CASSYALLPEQFF,TGTGCCAGCAGCTACGCCCTTCTCCCGGAGCAGTTCTTC
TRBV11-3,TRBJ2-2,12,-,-,CASSWGTGELFF,TGTGCCAGCAGCTGGGGGACCGGGGAGCTGTTTTTT
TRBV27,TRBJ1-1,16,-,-,CASSLSGWQGYTEAFF,TGTGCCAGCAGTTTATCAGGGTGGCAGGGATACACTGAAGCTTTCTTT
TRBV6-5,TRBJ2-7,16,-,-,CASSYPSGRLPYEQYF,TGTGCCAGCAGTTACCCGAGCGGGCGCCTCCCCTACGAGCAGTACTTC
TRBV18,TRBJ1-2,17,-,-,CASSPRGRVGANYGYTF,TGTGCCAGCTCACCCCGCGGCAGGGTTGGAGCTAACTATGGCTACACCTTC
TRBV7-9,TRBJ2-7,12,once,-,CASSLAGGEQYF,TGTGCCAGCAGCTTAGCCGGAGGCGAGCAGTACTTC
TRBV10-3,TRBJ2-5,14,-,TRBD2,CAISITSGQETQYF,TGTGCCATCAGCATTACTAGCGGACAAGAGACCCAGTACTTC
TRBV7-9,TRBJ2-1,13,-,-,CASSLGVVNEQFF,TGTGCCAGCAGCTTAGGTGTAGTAAATGAGCAGTTCTTC
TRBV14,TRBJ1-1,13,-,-,CASSQVYYTEAFF,TGTGCCAGCAGCCAAGTCTACTACACTGAAGCTTTCTTT
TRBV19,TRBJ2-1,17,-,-,CASSTPPGSRYGNEQFF,TGTGCCAGTAGTACCCCCCCCGGTAGCCGGTACGGGAATGAGCAGTTCTTC
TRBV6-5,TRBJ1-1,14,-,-,CASSETTGHTEAFF,TGTGCCAGCAGTGAAACGACAGGACACACTGAAGCTTTCTTT
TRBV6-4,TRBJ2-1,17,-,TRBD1,CASSEPRTGGTYNEQFF,TGTGCCAGCAGTGAACCTAGGACAGGGGGGACGTACAATGAGCAGTTCTTC
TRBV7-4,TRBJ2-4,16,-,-,CASSPGASRAKNIQYF,TGTGCCAGCAGCCCTGGGGCCAGTCGGGCCAAAAACATTCAGTACTTC
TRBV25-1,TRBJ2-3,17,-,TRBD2,CASSELGSGRVAPPQYF,TGTGCCAGCAGTGAATTAGGTAGCGGGAGGGTCGCCCCTCCGCAGTATTTT
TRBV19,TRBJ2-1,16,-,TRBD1,CASSGGPGTANNEQFF,TGTGCCAGTAGTGGCGGTCCGGGGACAGCTAACAATGAGCAGTTCTTC
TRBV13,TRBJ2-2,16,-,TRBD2,CASSLGLAVRTGELFF,TGTGCCAGCAGCCTTGGACTAGCGGTACGAACCGGGGAGCTGTTTTTT
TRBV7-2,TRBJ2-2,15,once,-,CASSLSRSLSGELFF,TGTGCCAGCAGCTTAAGTCGGTCCTTGTCCGGGGAGCTGTTTTTT
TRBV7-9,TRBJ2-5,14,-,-,CASSLSEGLETQYF,TGTGCCAGCAGCTTATCAGAGGGCTTGGAGACCCAGTACTTC
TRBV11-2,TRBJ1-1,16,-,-,CASSSTSFYMNTEAFF,TGTGCCAGCAGCTCAACCTCGTTTTATATGAACACTGAAGCTTTCTTT
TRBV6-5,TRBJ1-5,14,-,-,CASSRGRSNQPQHF,TGTGCCAGCAGCCGAGGACGAAGCAATCAGCCCCAGCATTTT
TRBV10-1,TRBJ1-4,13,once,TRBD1,CASRRTGDEKLFF,TGCGCCAGCAGAAGGACAGGGGATGAAAAACTGTTTTTT
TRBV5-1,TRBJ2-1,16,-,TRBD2,CASSLSLAGSNHEQFF,TGCGCCAGCAGCTTGAGCCTAGCGGGAAGCAACCATGAGCAGTTCTTC
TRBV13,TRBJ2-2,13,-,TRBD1,CASSFGQGGELFF,TGTGCCAGCAGCTTCGGACAGGGCGGGGAGCTGTTTTTT
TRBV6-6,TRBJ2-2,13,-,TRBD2,CAGCGSGTGELFF,TGTGCCGGTTGCGGGAGTGGCACCGGGGAGCTGTTTTTT
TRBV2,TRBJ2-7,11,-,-,CASSRRLEQYF,TGTGCCAGCAGTCGCAGGCTCGAGCAGTACTTC
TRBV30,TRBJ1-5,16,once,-,CAWTEAGLYSNQPQHF,TGTGCCTGGACGGAGGCAGGGCTCTATAGCAATCAGCCCCAGCATTTT